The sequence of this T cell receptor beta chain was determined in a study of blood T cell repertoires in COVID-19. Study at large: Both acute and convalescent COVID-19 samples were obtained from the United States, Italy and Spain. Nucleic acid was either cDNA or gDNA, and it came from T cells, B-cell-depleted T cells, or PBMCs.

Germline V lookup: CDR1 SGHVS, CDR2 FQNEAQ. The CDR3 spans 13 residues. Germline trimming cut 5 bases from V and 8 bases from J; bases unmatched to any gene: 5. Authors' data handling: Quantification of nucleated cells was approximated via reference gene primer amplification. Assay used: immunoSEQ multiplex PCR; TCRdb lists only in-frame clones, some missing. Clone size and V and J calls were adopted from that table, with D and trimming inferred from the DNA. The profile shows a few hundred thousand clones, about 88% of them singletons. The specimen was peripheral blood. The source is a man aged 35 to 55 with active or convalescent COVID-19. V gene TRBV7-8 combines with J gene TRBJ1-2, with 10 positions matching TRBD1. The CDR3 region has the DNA TGTGCCAGCAGCCGGGACAGGGGCAGCGGCTACACCTTC. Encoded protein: CASSRDRGSGYTF.